Presented here are 8 T cell receptor beta chains from one specimen sequenced in a study of blood T cell repertoires in COVID-19. TCRdb's copy holds only in-frame clones and misses some; the assay was immunoSEQ multiplex PCR. The sample has a few hundred thousand clones, around nine tenths seen once; the top ten hold around 4%. The sequenced sample consisted of PBMCs or T cells enriched from blood (not recorded which). These receptors originate from a woman aged 30 to 39 who had been exposed to COVID-19.

This chain links TRBV5-8 with TRBJ2-3; D is unclear. The CDR3 runs to 9 residues. V was cut by 3 bases and J by 13 bases, with 6 bases left in between. Germline CDR1 reads SGHTS; CDR2 reads YDEGEE. The CDR3 coding sequence is TGTGCCAGCAGCTCACGCGAGTATTTT. Amino acids: CASSSREYF.

The CDR3 sequence: CASSFGQLGYGYTF. The CDR3 bases are TGTGCCAGCAGCTTCGGACAGCTCGGCTATGGCTACACCTTC. The chain employs TRBV5-4 and TRBJ1-2, with a possible D match to TRBD1 (6 bases). V lost 2 bases to trimming and J lost 4 bases, with 12 bases between them. The CDR3 sequence is 14 residues long. CDR1 and CDR2 (germline): SGHNT, YYREEE (reference sequence).

The chain combines TRBV12-5 with TRBJ1-1, with TRBD1 matching over 9 bases. The CDR3 extends over 18 amino acids. Germline-derived CDR1 and CDR2 are LGHNT and FRNRAP. The V segment lost 0 bases and the J segment 0 bases; nucleotides outside the gene matches: 8. CDR3 DNA sequence: TGTGCTAGTGGTTTGGTAATAGGGACAGGGCCCATGAACACTGAAGCTTTCTTT. Its translation: CASGLVIGTGPMNTEAFF.

The chain couples TRBV2 to TRBJ2-5; D is uncertain. The V end lost 5 bases, the J end lost 1 base, and 11 bases lay between the germline ends. This CDR3 contains 14 residues. CDR1 and CDR2 from the germline V gene are SNHLY and FYNNEI. The CDR3 loop is CASSPSLVQETQYF. In DNA, the CDR3 is TGTGCCAGCAGTCCTTCACTGGTCCAAGAGACCCAGTACTTC. The complete variable domain, with remaining parts taken from reference TRBV2 and TRBJ2-5, reads EPEVTQTPSHQVTQMGQEVILRCVPISNHLYFYWYRQILGQKVEFLVSFYNNEISEKSEIFDDQFSVERPDGSNFTLKIRSTKLEDSAMYFCASSPSLVQETQYFGPGTRLLVL.

V gene TRBV5-6 combines with J gene TRBJ1-1, with D maybe TRBD1 (6 bases). This CDR3 has 12 residues. V dropped 3 bases and J dropped 7 bases, with 10 bases sitting between them. CDR1 and CDR2 (germline): SGHDT, YYEEEE. For the CDR3, the DNA is TGTGCCAGCAGCTGGGACACGAGTGAAGCTTTCTTT. Its protein is CASSWDTSEAFF.

The chain uses TRBV11-3 and TRBJ1-6, with a possible D match to TRBD1 (5 bases). Trimming removed 4 bases at V and 5 bases at J, with 18 bases between. The CDR3 contains 17 residues. Germline CDR1 reads SGHNT; CDR2 reads YENEEA. CDR3 sequence reads: CASSSRAGRAHNSPLHF. The CDR3 DNA reads as TGTGCCAGCAGCTCCCGGGCGGGACGCGCCCATAATTCACCCCTCCACTTT.

The V and J genes are TRBV24-1 and TRBJ2-1; 12 bases are a match to TRBD2. Trimming at V came to 5 bases and at J to 4 bases, leaving 2 bases not matched to a gene. The CDR3 runs 15 residues. Germline lookup yields CDR1 KGHDR and CDR2 SFDVKD. CDR3 sequence (DNA): TGTGCCACCAGTGGGCTAGCGGGGGGGTACAATGAGCAGTTCTTC. It is translated as CATSGLAGGYNEQFF.

CDR3 loop: CASSLRGTISYEQYF. As DNA, the CDR3 is TGCGCCAGCAGCTTGCGGGGGACCATCTCCTACGAGCAGTACTTC. The chain couples TRBV5-1 to TRBJ2-7; weak D call: TRBD2 (6 bases). The germline CDR1 and CDR2 sequences are SGHRS and YFSETQ. This CDR3 contains 15 residues. V shed 1 base and J shed 0 bases, with 11 bases lying between them. Filled out from reference TRBV5-1 and TRBJ2-7, the complete variable domain reads KAGVTQTPRYLIKTRGQQVTLSCSPISGHRSVSWYQQTPGQGLQFLFEYFSETQRNKGNFPGRFSGRQFSNSRSEMNVSTLELGDSALYLCASSLRGTISYEQYFGPGTRLTVT.